These T cell receptor beta chains were read from a single sample in a study of blood T cell repertoires in COVID-19. Using immunoSEQ multiplex PCR, the repertoire was profiled, and TCRdb retains in-frame clones only, with some absent. The data contain fewer than 350,000 clones, 85% of them singletons. The sequenced sample consisted of PBMCs or T cells enriched from blood (not recorded which). The receptors shown here come from a woman aged 30 to 39 who had been exposed to COVID-19. The CDR3 runs from the conserved cysteine through the conserved F or W. The D gene is left open where the match is weak. The size entry is marked missing in some rows and otherwise reads once, few, many or a size class.

>TRBD1|-|TRBJ2-4|TRBV19
TGTGCCAGTAGCCTCGGACAGGGGGCGAGGAACATTCAGTACTTC
CASSLGQGARNIQYF
>TRBD1|-|TRBJ1-2|TRBV11-3
TGTGCCAGCAGCTTATCGGACAGGGGGCGATATGGCTACACCTTC
CASSLSDRGRYGYTF
>-|-|TRBJ2-1|TRBV4-2
TGTGCCAGCAGCCAAGATCGATACGTCGGACTATACAATGAGCAGTTCTTC
CASSQDRYVGLYNEQFF
>TRBD2|once|TRBJ2-3|TRBV9
TGTGCCAGCAGCGTAGGACTAGCGGGAGGGCCAGTGGATACGCAGTATTTT
CASSVGLAGGPVDTQYF
>-|once|TRBJ2-7|TRBV7-9
TGTGCCAGCAGCTGGAATAGCGGTACCTCCTACGAGCAGTACTTC
CASSWNSGTSYEQYF
>TRBD2|-|TRBJ2-1|TRBV4-1
TGCGCCAGCAGCCAACTGCTGGGACTAGCGGGAGGCGGCCCGAACAATGAGCAGTTCTTC
CASSQLLGLAGGGPNNEQFF
>-|once|TRBJ1-1|TRBV19
TGTGCCAGTAGAGGTAGGGGTAAGGGGAACACTGAAGCTTTCTTT
CASRGRGKGNTEAFF
>TRBD2|-|TRBJ2-7|TRBV7-2
TGTGCCAGCAGCCCAGCTTTAGCGGGGGGAGAGCAGTACTTC
CASSPALAGGEQYF
>-|-|TRBJ1-4|TRBV28
TGTGCCAGCAGTTTTCGCGGGGCGGACCTTAATGAAAAACTGTTTTTT
CASSFRGADLNEKLFF
>TRBD1|-|TRBJ1-5|TRBV7-2
TGTGCCAGCAGCCCCAGACAGGGGTCTCAGCCCCAGCATTTT
CASSPRQGSQPQHF
>TRBD1|-|TRBJ2-7|TRBV7-6
TGTGCCAGCAGCTTTAATAGACAGGGCGGGTCCTACGAGCAGTACTTC
CASSFNRQGGSYEQYF
>TRBD1|-|TRBJ1-2|TRBV7-9
TGTGCCAGCACCCGCGGACAGGTGAACTATGGCTACACCTTC
CASTRGQVNYGYTF
>TRBD2|-|TRBJ2-5|TRBV13
TGTGCCAGCAGCCTCAGGGGCGGGGGGGAGACCCAGTACTTC
CASSLRGGGETQYF
>TRBD1|-|TRBJ2-7|TRBV6-2/TRBV6-3
TGTGCCAGCAGTTACCTGGGACAGGGGCGAAACTACGAGCAGTACTTC
CASSYLGQGRNYEQYF
>TRBD1|-|TRBJ1-1|TRBV2
TGTGCCAGCATCCCGACAGGGGCAGGGAGGACTGAAGCTTTCTTT
CASIPTGAGRTEAFF
>TRBD2|-|TRBJ2-4|TRBV7-2
TGTGCCAGCTCTAGCGGGGGGTTTAAAAACATTCAGTACTTC
CASSSGGFKNIQYF
>TRBD1|-|TRBJ1-4|TRBV28
TGTGCCAGCAGTCTGGGGGGACAGCTTAATGAAAAACTGTTTTTT
CASSLGGQLNEKLFF
>-|-|TRBJ1-2|TRBV2
TGTGCCAGCAGTGACGGTGGAGGTACTTTGTGGGGCTACACCTTC
CASSDGGGTLWGYTF
>TRBD1|once|TRBJ2-7|TRBV7-8
TGTGCCAGCAGCTCGACCGGGACAGGGGACGAGCAGTACTTC
CASSSTGTGDEQYF
>-|-|TRBJ2-5|TRBV5-1
TGCGCCAGCAGCTTGGGGAGGGGCCAAGAGACCCAGTACTTC
CASSLGRGQETQYF
>TRBD1|-|TRBJ1-2|TRBV14
TGTGCCAGCAGCCTCAGCGCCGGGACAGGGGGCTCTGGCTACACCTTC
CASSLSAGTGGSGYTF
>TRBD1|once|TRBJ1-1|TRBV19
TGTGCCAGTAGTATTCAGGGGGTCACTGAAGCTTTCTTT
CASSIQGVTEAFF
>-|few|TRBJ1-3|TRBV7-9
TGTGCCAGCAGCCCTGTTTCCCTCTCTGGAAACACCATATATTTT
CASSPVSLSGNTIYF
>-|-|TRBJ1-2|TRBV10-3
TGTGCCATCAGTGAGAAGGACGGTACCCGGAGGACCTTC
CAISEKDGTRRTF
>-|-|TRBJ2-5|TRBV19
TGTGCCAGTAGTATACGACTTGGGCAAGAGACCCAGTACTTC
CASSIRLGQETQYF
>-|-|TRBJ1-2|TRBV4-3
TGCGCCAGCAGCCACTCATTACAGACACCAAACTATGGCTACACCTTC
CASSHSLQTPNYGYTF
>TRBD1|-|TRBJ1-2|TRBV7-8
TGTGCCAGCAGCTTAAAAAGGACAGGGAATGATGGCTACACCTTC
CASSLKRTGNDGYTF
>-|-|TRBJ1-1|TRBV23-1
TGCGCCAGCAGTCAATCGAGGAATATGGAGAACACTGAAGCTTTCTTT
CASSQSRNMENTEAFF
>TRBD1|-|TRBJ2-3|TRBV9
TGTGCCAGCAGCGACGGGACAGGGAGGACCGATACGCAGTATTTT
CASSDGTGRTDTQYF
>TRBD1|-|TRBJ2-7|TRBV28
TGTGCCAGCAGTTTGAGGGACAGCTACGAGCAGTACTTC
CASSLRDSYEQYF
>TRBD1|-|TRBJ2-7|TRBV30
TGTGCCTGGAGTTCTCCCCTGGGACAGGGGGCCCGGGAGCAGTACTTC
CAWSSPLGQGAREQYF
>-|once|TRBJ2-5|TRBV9
TGTGCCAGCAGCGTAGATCGGGGGGCGGGAGAGACCCAGTACTTC
CASSVDRGAGETQYF
>TRBD1|-|TRBJ1-3|TRBV19
TGTGCCAGCACAAAGGGGACAGGGGAACCTTCGAGTCGAAACACCATATATTTT
CASTKGTGEPSSRNTIYF
>TRBD2|many|TRBJ2-1|TRBV5-1
TGCGCCAGCAGCTTGGTAGCGGGGGGGCACAATGAGCAGTTCTTC
CASSLVAGGHNEQFF
>-|-|TRBJ1-6|TRBV28
TGTGCCAGCAACCTGCCACAGGGAGATAATTCACCCCTCCACTTT
CASNLPQGDNSPLHF
>TRBD1|-|TRBJ1-5|TRBV28
TGTGCCAGCAGTGGGGTAGGGGGCCAGCCCCAGCATTTT
CASSGVGGQPQHF
>TRBD2|-|TRBJ2-7|TRBV5-8
TGTGCCAGCAGCTTTGGACTAGCGGGCACCTACGAGCAGTACTTC
CASSFGLAGTYEQYF
>TRBD1|-|TRBJ1-6|TRBV28
TGTGCCAGCAAAGGGACAGGATTAAAGGGGTATAATTCACCCCTCCACTTT
CASKGTGLKGYNSPLHF
>TRBD2|-|TRBJ2-7|TRBV25-1
TGTGCCAGCAGCCGGGGGGGGACATCCTACGAGCAGTACTTC
CASSRGGTSYEQYF
>TRBD1|-|TRBJ1-5|TRBV18
TGTGCCAGCTCACCTGGACAGGGGGCAAGCAATCAGCCCCAGCATTTT
CASSPGQGASNQPQHF
>-|once|TRBJ2-7|TRBV7-8
TGTGCCAGCAGTCTAGGTTCAAAAACTGAGCAGTACTTC
CASSLGSKTEQYF
>-|few|TRBJ2-7|TRBV2
TGTGCCAGCAGTGTCTCTAGGCGCGAGCAGTACTTC
CASSVSRREQYF
>-|few|TRBJ2-5|TRBV28
TGTGCCAGCAGCCCCCTTGGTTTTACGGGGGTTGAGACCCAGTACTTC
CASSPLGFTGVETQYF
>TRBD1|-|TRBJ1-3|TRBV7-2
TGTGCCAGCAGCTCAGAGACAGGGCTTGGAGGAAACACCATATATTTT
CASSSETGLGGNTIYF
>-|-|TRBJ1-1|TRBV12-3/TRBV12-4
TGTGCCAGCAGTTTACGGGGTGAAGCTTTCTTT
CASSLRGEAFF
>TRBD2|-|TRBJ2-7|TRBV2
TGTGCCAGCAGTCCTAGCGGGGGGAGATCCTACGAGCAGTACTTC
CASSPSGGRSYEQYF
>-|-|TRBJ2-3|TRBV7-9
TGTGCCAGCAGCTCGCCCGCCTCGAGGGCAGATACGCAGTATTTT
CASSSPASRADTQYF
>-|-|TRBJ1-4|TRBV30
TGTGCCTGCAATTGGGGGGGAAAACTGTTTTTT
CACNWGGKLFF
>TRBD1|-|TRBJ2-7|TRBV10-1
TGCGCCAGCAGTGGATCGACAGGGGCTATTACCGAGCAGTACTTC
CASSGSTGAITEQYF
>-|-|TRBJ1-2|TRBV6-5
TGTGCCAGCGCCAAAGATTCAGGGGAGCGCTATGGCTACACCTTC
CASAKDSGERYGYTF
>TRBD1|-|TRBJ1-5|TRBV19
TGTGCCAGTAGTGAACAGGGGGCAGGTCAGCCCCAGCATTTT
CASSEQGAGQPQHF
>TRBD1|-|TRBJ1-2|TRBV4-3
TGCGCCAGCAGCCCAGACAGGGGAAACTATGGCTACACCTTC
CASSPDRGNYGYTF
>-|-|TRBJ2-2|TRBV6-2/TRBV6-3
TGTGCCAGCAGCCCCGAGCCGCAGGGGACCGGGGAGCTGTTTTTT
CASSPEPQGTGELFF
>-|-|TRBJ2-5|TRBV4-2
TGTGCCAGCAGCCCCGTGTGGGGGGGCGCAGAGACCCAGTACTTC
CASSPVWGGAETQYF